A selection of T cell receptor beta chains follows, all from one sample in a study of T cell clonotyping in hematopoietic cell transplantation. Profiled with immunoSEQ multiplex PCR; TCRdb holds only in-frame clones, not every one. The top ten clones hold about 16% of a sample with 10,000 to 14,000 clones, about 91% of them seen once. Sequencing used PBMCs, obtained 100 days after allogeneic stem cell transplant. The receptors shown here come from a female patient aged 55-70 years who had an allogeneic stem cell transplant from an unrelated donor, so the T cells may come from the graft donor. Some clones in this sample may be carry-over from other donors' samples. Each CDR3 is given with its conserved first and last residue. Each record gives: CDR3 protein, CDR3 DNA, V gene, J gene, clone size, D gene. D genes are given only for firm matches. Where a row states a size, it is once, few, many or the class of an expanded clone; other rows omit it.

CASSPRVKLSSGANVLTF	TGTGCCAGCAGCCCGCGGGTCAAATTAAGCTCTGGGGCCAACGTCCTGACTTTC	TRBV11-2	TRBJ2-6	NA	NA
CASSPEYYSNQPQHF	TGTGCCAGCTCACCAGAATACTATAGCAATCAGCCCCAGCATTTT	TRBV18	TRBJ1-5	NA	NA
CASSNPLRQGATKNIQYF	TGTGCCAGTAGTAACCCCCTCCGACAGGGGGCAACCAAAAACATTCAGTACTTC	TRBV19	TRBJ2-4	NA	TRBD1
CASSSGPIAQFF	TGTGCCAGCAGTTCGGGACCTATTGCCCAGTTCTTC	TRBV6-5	TRBJ2-1	NA	NA
CASSMAGEGNDEQFF	TGTGCCAGTAGTATGGCTGGGGAGGGGAACGATGAGCAGTTCTTC	TRBV19	TRBJ2-1	NA	TRBD2
CASNLGQETQYF	TGTGCCAGCAACTTAGGCCAAGAGACCCAGTACTTC	TRBV7-6	TRBJ2-5	NA	NA
CSTGLDTGELFF	TGCAGTACGGGGCTCGACACCGGGGAGCTGTTTTTT	TRBV29-1	TRBJ2-2	NA	NA
CSVEGRGKNEQFF	TGCAGCGTTGAGGGGAGGGGGAAAAACGAGCAGTTCTTC	TRBV29-1	TRBJ2-1	NA	NA
CASTPGFSYEQYF	TGTGCCAGCACCCCAGGTTTTTCCTACGAGCAGTACTTC	TRBV7-2	TRBJ2-7	NA	NA
CASCGPTNEQFF	TGCGCCAGCTGCGGCCCTACAAACGAACAGTTCTTC	TRBV4-1	TRBJ2-1	NA	NA
CASSLVGFPGELFF	TGTGCCAGCAGCTTAGTGGGGTTCCCCGGGGAGCTGTTTTTT	TRBV7-8	TRBJ2-2	NA	NA
CAISESPSGGFYEQYF	TGTGCCATCAGTGAGTCGCCTAGCGGGGGGTTCTACGAGCAGTACTTC	TRBV10-3	TRBJ2-7	NA	TRBD2
CASSYSTGGEQFF	TGTGCCAGCAGTTACTCGACCGGGGGCGAGCAGTTCTTC	TRBV6-7	TRBJ2-1	large	NA
CASSSRDTEETQYF	TGCGCCAGCAGCAGCCGGGACACCGAAGAGACCCAGTACTTC	TRBV5-1	TRBJ2-5	NA	NA
CASTLAGGAYNEQFF	TGTGCCAGCACCCTAGCGGGAGGGGCCTACAATGAGCAGTTCTTC	TRBV9	TRBJ2-1	few	TRBD2
CASREVARGLAGVYGGELFF	TGTGCCAGCAGGGAGGTGGCAAGGGGACTAGCGGGAGTATATGGCGGGGAGCTGTTTTTT	TRBV28	TRBJ2-2	once	TRBD2
CASSQFYEQYF	TGTGCCAGCAGCCAATTTTACGAGCAGTACTTC	TRBV14	TRBJ2-7	NA	NA
CASSYGQGADEQYF	TGTGCCAGCAGTTACGGGCAGGGGGCCGACGAGCAGTACTTC	TRBV6-5	TRBJ2-7	NA	TRBD1
CASSQRVTGASYNEQFF	TGTGCCAGCAGCCAACGTGTAACGGGAGCGTCGTACAATGAGCAGTTCTTC	TRBV14	TRBJ2-1	NA	NA
CATTREAGRENAEAFF	TGTGCCACCACTAGGGAGGCGGGCCGCGAGAACGCTGAAGCTTTCTTT	TRBV10-3	TRBJ1-1	NA	NA
CASSEGRREVDEQYF	TGTGCCAGCAGCGAGGGAAGGCGGGAGGTCGACGAGCAGTACTTC	TRBV9	TRBJ2-7	once	TRBD2
CASSLQGLRGEQYF	TGTGCCAGTAGTCTCCAGGGTCTCAGGGGAGAGCAGTACTTC	TRBV19	TRBJ2-7	NA	NA
CASSYKGGEYEQYF	TGTGCCAGCAGTTACAAGGGAGGGGAGTACGAGCAGTACTTC	TRBV28	TRBJ2-7	once	TRBD2
CASSLNPSGSMDEQFF	TGTGCCAGCAGTTTAAACCCTAGCGGGAGCATGGATGAGCAGTTCTTC	TRBV27	TRBJ2-1	few	TRBD2
CASTTTNTGELFF	TGTGCCAGCACTACAACGAACACCGGGGAGCTGTTTTTT	TRBV6-5	TRBJ2-2	NA	NA
CASSQGGNEKLFF	TGTGCCAGCAGCCAGGGTGGTAATGAAAAACTGTTTTTT	TRBV5-6	TRBJ1-4	NA	NA
CASSRTPTEYQETQYF	TGCGCCAGCAGTCGCACCCCGACAGAGTACCAAGAGACCCAGTACTTC	TRBV23-1	TRBJ2-5	NA	NA
CASSRRGDTQYF	TGTGCCAGCAGCAGAAGGGGAGATACGCAGTATTTT	TRBV6-5	TRBJ2-3	NA	NA
CASSYSGSGQPQHF	TGTGCCAGCAGTTACTCAGGGTCGGGTCAGCCCCAGCATTTT	TRBV6-5	TRBJ1-5	NA	NA
CAITEGLNQPQHF	TGTGCCATCACGGAGGGACTCAATCAGCCCCAGCATTTT	TRBV10-3	TRBJ1-5	NA	NA
CAISEDGYPGSSYEQYF	TGTGCCATCAGTGAGGACGGGTACCCCGGGAGCTCCTACGAGCAGTACTTC	TRBV10-3	TRBJ2-7	once	NA
CASSPSGSTDTQYF	TGTGCCAGCAGCCCTAGCGGGAGTACAGATACGCAGTATTTT	TRBV7-8	TRBJ2-3	NA	TRBD2
CASSFTSGYYEQYF	TGTGCCAGCAGTTTCACTAGCGGATACTACGAGCAGTACTTC	TRBV6-6	TRBJ2-7	few	TRBD2
CASSHTTGNNQPQHF	TGTGCCAGCAGCCACACAACAGGGAACAATCAGCCCCAGCATTTT	TRBV6-5	TRBJ1-5	NA	NA
CASSYDMSSTDTQYF	TGTGCCAGCAGTTACGACATGTCTAGCACAGATACGCAGTATTTT	TRBV27	TRBJ2-3	NA	NA
CASSWLGDSNQPQHF	TGTGCCAGCAGTTGGCTCGGGGATAGCAATCAGCCCCAGCATTTT	TRBV28	TRBJ1-5	NA	NA
CASRDRTYGAYEQFF	TGTGCCAGCAGGGACAGGACGTACGGCGCATATGAGCAGTTCTTC	TRBV6-1	TRBJ2-1	NA	TRBD1
CASSGSGTSSTYEQYF	TGTGCCAGCAGCGGGTCGGGGACTAGTTCCACCTACGAGCAGTACTTC	TRBV9	TRBJ2-7	NA	TRBD2
CASSRGETDSYEQYF	TGTGCCAGCAGTAGGGGGGAGACGGACTCCTACGAGCAGTACTTC	TRBV9	TRBJ2-7	NA	NA
CSVEDRQGGAGELFF	TGCAGCGTTGAAGATCGCCAGGGAGGGGCCGGGGAGCTGTTTTTT	TRBV29-1	TRBJ2-2	NA	TRBD2
CASSVDPTVSYNEQFF	TGTGCCAGCAGCGTAGACCCCACAGTATCCTACAATGAGCAGTTCTTC	TRBV9	TRBJ2-1	NA	NA
CASSYGGVGYGYTF	TGTGCCAGCAGTTACGGCGGGGTAGGGTATGGCTACACCTTC	TRBV6-5	TRBJ1-2	NA	NA
CASSIPFLSGELFF	TGTGCCAGTAGTATCCCGTTTCTTTCGGGGGAGCTGTTTTTT	TRBV19	TRBJ2-2	NA	NA
CASSLLRTSGRLAYEQYF	TGCGCCAGCAGCCTCCTTCGGACTAGCGGGCGACTCGCCTACGAGCAGTACTTC	TRBV4-1	TRBJ2-7	NA	TRBD2
CAKVAENTDTQYF	TGTGCCAAAGTAGCGGAGAACACAGATACGCAGTATTTT	TRBV2	TRBJ2-3	NA	NA
CASSSTGSGNTIYF	TGCGCCAGCAGCTCTACGGGTTCTGGAAACACCATATATTTT	TRBV5-1	TRBJ1-3	NA	NA
CSVDPGTEAFF	TGCAGCGTTGATCCTGGTACTGAAGCTTTCTTT	TRBV29-1	TRBJ1-1	NA	NA
CASSHIMRDTEAFF	TGTGCCAGCAGCCACATCATGAGGGACACTGAAGCTTTCTTT	TRBV14	TRBJ1-1	NA	NA
CASSSGQLEAFF	TGTGCCAGCAGCTCCGGACAGCTTGAAGCTTTCTTT	TRBV5-6	TRBJ1-1	NA	NA
CASSSPTSGQNNEQFF	TGTGCCAGCAGCTCGCCCACTAGCGGGCAGAACAATGAGCAGTTCTTC	TRBV5-4	TRBJ2-1	NA	TRBD2
CSTQDRDYEQYF	TGCAGCACCCAGGACAGGGACTACGAGCAGTACTTC	TRBV29-1	TRBJ2-7	once	TRBD1
CASSLEGAHGPFNEQFF	TGTGCCAGCAGCTTAGAAGGGGCACACGGGCCGTTCAATGAGCAGTTCTTC	TRBV7-9	TRBJ2-1	NA	NA
CASSLLPSGRANEQFF	TGTGCCAGCAGCTTACTTCCGAGCGGGAGGGCCAATGAGCAGTTCTTC	TRBV27	TRBJ2-1	NA	TRBD2
CASSYGTSGIYNEQFF	TGTGCCAGCAGTTACGGGACTAGCGGGATCTACAATGAGCAGTTCTTC	TRBV6-6	TRBJ2-1	NA	TRBD2
CASSILGENTGELFF	TGTGCCAGTAGTATCCTGGGGGAGAACACCGGGGAGCTGTTTTTT	TRBV19	TRBJ2-2	NA	NA
CASSYSNGPNTEAFF	TGTGCCAGCAGTTACTCGAACGGTCCGAACACTGAAGCTTTCTTT	TRBV6-5	TRBJ1-1	NA	NA